The 24 T cell receptor beta chains listed next were all sequenced from one sample in a study of long-term antiretroviral therapy in people with HIV. Running of the v3.0 immunoSEQ assay took place at survey level. The table came from immunoSEQ multiplex PCR; TCRdb's copy has only in-frame clones and leaves some out. The sample holds about 39,000 clones; approximately 86% are singletons and the top ten take 3.9%. Sequencing was performed on unsorted PBMCs, taken just before starting antiretroviral therapy. These receptors came from a woman aged 18-29 years with HIV.

This clone was recorded only once. The V and J genes are TRBV9 and TRBJ2-5; D is undetermined. V lost 0 bases and J lost 4, with 10 bases in between. The CDR3 extends over 14 amino acids. Germline V lookup: CDR1 SGDLS, CDR2 YYNGEE. The CDR3 region is CASSVEGSRETQYF. In DNA form, the CDR3 reads TGTGCCAGCAGCGTAGAAGGCAGCAGAGAGACCCAGTACTTC.

V is TRBV2 and J is TRBJ1-3; unclear D gene. CDR1 is SNHLY, CDR2 FYNNEI, per germline. The CDR3 runs to 16 residues. The V end lost 4 bases, the J end lost 0 bases, and 13 bases lay between the germline ends. CDR3 amino acids: CASSGRVAVSGNTIYF. CDR3 DNA: TGTGCCAGCAGTGGGCGCGTGGCGGTCTCTGGAAACACCATATATTTT.

The V and J genes are TRBV9 and TRBJ2-1; the match to TRBD2 covers 10 bases. CDR1 is SGDLS, CDR2 YYNGEE, per germline. There are 15 residues in the CDR3. V dropped 1 base and J dropped 8; count of bases not matched to a gene: 6. In DNA, the CDR3 is TGTGCCAGCAGCGTAACCGGGACTAGCGTCGATGAGCAGTTCTTC. It translates to CASSVTGTSVDEQFF.

This chain uses TRBV19 with TRBJ1-5; no clear D. V was trimmed by 3 bases and J by 4 bases, leaving 7 bases between them. The CDR3 is 13 amino acids. Germline V gene lookup returns CDR1 LNHDA and CDR2 SQIVND (reference sequence). CDR3 loop: CASSIEGNQPQHF. Here the CDR3 DNA reads TGTGCCAGTAGTATTGAAGGAAATCAGCCCCAGCATTTT. The full variable domain, its missing parts supplied by reference TRBV19 and TRBJ1-5, is DGGITQSPKYLFRKEGQNVTLSCEQNLNHDAMYWYRQDPGQGLRLIYYSQIVNDFQKGDIAEGYSVSREKKESFPLTVTSAQKNPTAFYLCASSIEGNQPQHFGDGTRLSIL.

The chain couples TRBV6-6 to TRBJ2-2; no reliable D call. The CDR3 is 16 amino acids. Trimming removed 3 bases from V and 7 bases from J, with 18 bases in between. CDR1 and CDR2 (germline): MNHNY, SVGAGI (reference sequence). CDR3 DNA: TGTGCCAGCAGTTATTTGTTGGAAAACGAAGACGGGGAGCTGTTTTTT. Protein product: CASSYLLENEDGELFF.

V is TRBV5-1 and J is TRBJ2-6; D may match TRBD1 or TRBD2 (5 bases each). CDR1 is SGHRS, CDR2 YFSETQ, per germline. V lost 0 bases and J 4 bases, leaving 8 bases between the germline ends. The CDR3 covers 15 residues. CDR3: CASSLEGTGANVLTF. DNA for the CDR3: TGCGCCAGCAGCTTGGAAGGGACCGGGGCCAACGTCCTGACTTTC.

The table lists this clone with a few counts. The rearrangement uses TRBV7-3 and TRBJ2-6; a weak D match, TRBD1 (6 bases). V lost 5 bases and J 6 bases, leaving 14 bases between the germline ends. Germline assignment: CDR1 SGHTA and CDR2 FQGTGA. The CDR3 length is 15 residues. CDR3 coding DNA: TGTGCCAGCAGCCTTATGGACAGCCCGGCCAACGTCCTGACTTTC. Translated: CASSLMDSPANVLTF.

This rearrangement joins TRBV5-1 to TRBJ1-4, with a tentative D call TRBD1 (5 bases). The CDR3 is 15 residues long. V dropped 4 bases and J dropped 8 bases, with 18 bases sitting between them. Germline values: CDR1 SGHRS, CDR2 YFSETQ. For the CDR3, the DNA is TGCGCCAGCAGCGAAGTAAGGGGCCTTGGGGAAAAACTGTTTTTT. Translated, it gives CASSEVRGLGEKLFF.

CDR3 amino acids: CASRETGNEQYF. For the CDR3, the DNA is TGTGCCAGCAGGGAGACAGGAAACGAGCAGTACTTC. The chain joins TRBV2 to TRBJ2-7, with D perhaps TRBD1 (6 bases). V was pared by 6 bases and J by 5 bases, with 11 bases between. This CDR3 comprises 12 residues. Germline V gene lookup returns CDR1 SNHLY and CDR2 FYNNEI.

The chain couples TRBV6-5 to TRBJ2-1; unclear D gene. V lost 6 bases and J 9 bases, leaving 18 bases between the germline ends. Germline lookup yields CDR1 MNHEY and CDR2 SVGAGI. This CDR3 contains 14 residues. The CDR3 DNA follows: TGTGCCAGCAGCCGGGTACCGAGTAAGAGTGAGCAGTTCTTC. It yields the protein CASSRVPSKSEQFF.

Here the CDR3 reads CASSSRLLAGPGEQYF. The CDR3 region has the DNA TGTGCCAGCAGTTCCCGACTACTAGCGGGGCCGGGGGAGCAGTACTTC. V and J are TRBV28 and TRBJ2-7; 10 positions match TRBD2. V shed 4 bases, J shed 7 bases, and the junction held 13 bases outside the gene matches. This CDR3 region has 16 residues. Germline CDR1 reads MDHEN; CDR2 reads SYDVKM.

The rearrangement uses TRBV5-4 and TRBJ2-2; 7 positions agree with TRBD2. The trim removed 7 bases at V and 1 base at J, leaving 7 bases unmatched. Germline CDR1 and CDR2: SGHNT and YYREEE (reference sequence). The CDR3 has 15 residues. As DNA, the CDR3 is TGTGCCAGCCAAGGGAGGGCGAAGAACACCGGGGAGCTGTTTTTT. Translated, it gives CASQGRAKNTGELFF.

The chain joins TRBV7-9 to TRBJ2-4, with unresolved D. V was cut by 1 base and J by 6 bases, with 4 bases left in between. The germline CDR1 and CDR2 sequences are SEHNR and FQNEAQ (reference sequence). The CDR3 is made up of 12 amino acids. The CDR3 bases are TGTGCCAGCAGCTTAGAGGGAAACATTCAGTACTTC. Amino acids: CASSLEGNIQYF. Supplemented by reference TRBV7-9 and TRBJ2-4, the full variable domain reads DTGVSQNPRHKITKRGQNVTFRCDPISEHNRLYWYRQTLGQGPEFLTYFQNEAQLEKSRLLSDRFSAERPKGSFSTLEIQRTEQGDSAMYLCASSLEGNIQYFGAGTRLSVL.

The chain links TRBV6-6 to TRBJ1-4, with 7 bases matching TRBD1. V was clipped by 4 bases and J by 4 bases; unmatched bases: 3. Germline values: CDR1 MNHNY, CDR2 SVGAGI (reference sequence). CDR3 size: 14 residues. CDR3 region: CASSSGQHNEKLFF. CDR3 sequence (DNA): TGTGCCAGCAGTTCGGGACAGCATAATGAAAAACTGTTTTTT.

This clone was seen a handful of times. The chain joins TRBV27 to TRBJ2-7; tentatively, D is TRBD1 (5 bases). CDR1 is MNHEY and CDR2 is SMNVEV in the germline V gene (reference sequence). V lost 2 bases to trimming and J lost 2 bases, with 10 bases between them. The CDR3 has 14 residues. CDR3: CASSLKGQTYEQYF. The CDR3 DNA reads TGTGCCAGCAGTTTAAAGGGGCAGACCTACGAGCAGTACTTC.

This clone was observed a handful of times. CDR3 residues: CASRLDRGHYEQYF. The CDR3 nucleotides read TGTGCCAGCAGACTAGACAGGGGGCACTACGAGCAGTACTTC. The chain employs TRBV27 and TRBJ2-7; 10 bases are a match to TRBD1. Germline V CDR1 and CDR2: MNHEY, SMNVEV (reference sequence). V lost 6 bases to trimming and J lost 3 bases; unmatched junction nucleotides: 5. The CDR3 totals 14 residues.

This clone was counted between two and nine times. The V and J genes are TRBV11-1 and TRBJ1-2; D perhaps matches TRBD1 (6 bases). The CDR3 extends over 13 amino acids. Germline V gene sequence: CDR1 SGHAT, CDR2 FQDESV (reference sequence). The ends were cut back, 6 bases at V and 8 bases at J, with 16 bases in the middle. Here the CDR3 DNA reads TGTGCCAGCAGTCTCAACAGGGAAAGCGGCTACACCTTC. Amino acids: CASSLNRESGYTF.

The rearrangement uses TRBV4-3 and TRBJ1-2; 7 bases align to TRBD1. Trimming removed 0 bases from V and 4 bases from J; junction bases left unmatched: 8. The CDR3 is 16 amino acids. Germline CDR1 LGHNA, CDR2 YSLEER. Here the CDR3 reads CASSQDQAGGIYGYTF. CDR3 DNA sequence: TGCGCCAGCAGCCAAGATCAGGCAGGGGGAATCTATGGCTACACCTTC.

This clone was counted a single time. CDR3 in amino acids: CAISELAGGEEQYF. CDR3 bases: TGTGCCATCAGTGAACTAGCGGGAGGGGAAGAGCAGTACTTC. The chain joins TRBV10-3 to TRBJ2-7, with TRBD2 matching over 13 bases. Germline CDR1 is ENHRY and CDR2 is SYGVKD. The V gene end was trimmed by 3 bases and the J gene end by 7 bases; junction bases not matched to a gene: 3. CDR3 length: 14 amino acids.

This clone was recorded only once. The J gene is TRBJ2-1, the V gene TRBV5-6; D might be TRBD2 (6 bases). CDR3 length: 12 residues. The ends were cut back, 4 bases at V and 5 bases at J, with 7 bases in the middle. The germline V gene encodes CDR1 SGHDT and CDR2 YYEEEE. CDR3 sequence: CASSRLDNEQFF. CDR3 sequence (DNA): TGTGCCAGCAGCCGACTAGACAATGAGCAGTTCTTC.

The chain couples TRBV11-2 to TRBJ2-1; TRBD2 is a possible D gene (6 bases). This CDR3 is built from 13 residues. Germline loops: CDR1 SGHAT, CDR2 FQNNGV. Deletions cut 3 bases from V and 6 bases from J, with 9 bases between. CDR3 sequence (DNA): TGTGCCAGCAGCTTCGGGACTCGCAATGAGCAGTTCTTC. This translates into CASSFGTRNEQFF.

J is TRBJ1-2 and V is TRBV27; D is unresolved. The CDR3 is made up of 16 amino acids. Per germline, CDR1 MNHEY and CDR2 SMNVEV (reference sequence). V gave up 7 bases and J gave up 5 bases, with 23 bases separating them. The CDR3 spells CASMGVEGAGRYGYTF. In DNA, the CDR3 is TGTGCCAGCATGGGCGTTGAGGGCGCTGGCAGGTATGGCTACACCTTC.

The chain uses TRBV6-5 and TRBJ1-2; 8 bases are a match to TRBD1. Per germline, CDR1 MNHEY and CDR2 SVGAGI. This CDR3 comprises 14 residues. V was clipped by 0 bases and J by 6 bases; unmatched bases: 3. CDR3 sequence reads: CASSYSRTGNGYTF. For the CDR3, the DNA is TGTGCCAGCAGTTACTCGAGGACAGGGAATGGCTACACCTTC.

The chain joins TRBV5-6 to TRBJ1-2; D perhaps matches TRBD1 (5 bases). Per germline, CDR1 SGHDT and CDR2 YYEEEE. Trimming removed 0 bases at V and 3 bases at J, with 9 bases between. The CDR3 has 14 residues. The CDR3 spells CASSLARDYYGYTF. CDR3 nucleotides: TGTGCCAGCAGCTTGGCTAGGGACTACTATGGCTACACCTTC. Drawing the rest from reference TRBV5-6 and TRBJ1-2, the complete variable domain is DAGVTQSPTHLIKTRGQQVTLRCSPKSGHDTVSWYQQALGQGPQFIFQYYEEEERQRGNFPDRFSGHQFPNYSSELNVNALLLGDSALYLCASSLARDYYGYTFGSGTRLTVV.